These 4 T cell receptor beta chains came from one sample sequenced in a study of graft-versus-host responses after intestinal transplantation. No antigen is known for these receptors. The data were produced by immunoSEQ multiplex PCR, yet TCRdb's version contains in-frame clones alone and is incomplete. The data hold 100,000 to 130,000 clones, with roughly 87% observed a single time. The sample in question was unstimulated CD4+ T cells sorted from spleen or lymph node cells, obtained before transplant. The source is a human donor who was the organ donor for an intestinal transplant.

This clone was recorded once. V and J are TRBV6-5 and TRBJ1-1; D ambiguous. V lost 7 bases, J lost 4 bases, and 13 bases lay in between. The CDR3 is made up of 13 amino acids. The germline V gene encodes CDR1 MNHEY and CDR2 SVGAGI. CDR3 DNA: TGTGCCAGCAACGGGTCGCCTGCCACTGAAGCTTTCTTT. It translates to CASNGSPATEAFF.

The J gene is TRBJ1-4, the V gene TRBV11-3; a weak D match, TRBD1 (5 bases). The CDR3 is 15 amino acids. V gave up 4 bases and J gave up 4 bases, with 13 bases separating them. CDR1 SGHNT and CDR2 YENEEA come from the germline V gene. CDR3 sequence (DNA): TGTGCCAGCAGCTCACCGGGACCGAATAATGAAAAACTGTTTTTT. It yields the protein CASSSPGPNNEKLFF.

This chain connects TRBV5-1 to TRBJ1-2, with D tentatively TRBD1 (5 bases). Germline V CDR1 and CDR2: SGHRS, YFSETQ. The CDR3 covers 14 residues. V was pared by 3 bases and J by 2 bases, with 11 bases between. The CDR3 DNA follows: TGCGCCAGCAGCTCCCAGGGTTGGAACTATGGCTACACCTTC. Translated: CASSSQGWNYGYTF. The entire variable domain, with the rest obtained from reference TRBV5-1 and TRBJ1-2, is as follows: KAGVTQTPRYLIKTRGQQVTLSCSPISGHRSVSWYQQTPGQGLQFLFEYFSETQRNKGNFPGRFSGRQFSNSRSEMNVSTLELGDSALYLCASSSQGWNYGYTFGSGTRLTVV.

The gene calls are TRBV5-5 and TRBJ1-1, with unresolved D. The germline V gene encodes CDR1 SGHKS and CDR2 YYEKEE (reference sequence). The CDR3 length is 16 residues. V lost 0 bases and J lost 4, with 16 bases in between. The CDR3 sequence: CASSLGRTRWGTEAFF. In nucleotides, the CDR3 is TGTGCCAGCAGCTTGGGCAGGACCCGATGGGGCACTGAAGCTTTCTTT.